This TCR beta chain was sequenced in a study of identical twins. Study results and limitations: Cord blood's abundant beta clonotypes had fewer insertions, unlike memory repertoires.

In this sample, this clonotype turned up a few times. Antigen: not known. A single record per CDR3 protein comes from TCRdb applying MiXCR to the 5' RACE reads. The sample lists some 790,000 distinct CDR3 sequences, over 15% occurring once. The CDR3 runs 13 residues. Trimming removed 6 bases from V and 0 bases from J, with 6 bases in between. The germline CDR1 and CDR2 sequences are MNHEY and SMNVEV (reference sequence). Healthy Caucasian donors formed the entire cohort. This same sample was also part of a study on T cells expressing NK-cell markers. From that paper: The study drew TCR beta repertoires from sorted CD3+CD56+NKG2C+, CD3+CD56+NKG2C- and CD3+CD56-NKG2C+ T cells. One of eight sequenced donors was HCMV-seronegative; the other seven were seropositive.

The gene calls are TRBV27 and TRBJ2-1; unclear D gene. The sequence was obtained from a woman under 30 in good health. The specimen was PBMCs. CDR3 bases: TGTGCCAGCAGGCCCCACTCCTACAATGAGCAGTTCTTC. This sequence encodes CASRPHSYNEQFF.